Below, 24 T cell receptor beta chains from the same sample are listed, as sequenced in a study of beta chain features in type 1 diabetes. Study observations and caveats: Moderately but significantly shorter TCRB CDR3s were found in Type 1 diabetes patients in all four CD4+ subsets.

Sequenced material consisted of expressed TCRB transcripts (all of the isolated RNA was reverse transcribed). The table came from immunoSEQ multiplex PCR; TCRdb's copy has only in-frame clones and leaves some out. The sample has 250,000 to 350,000 clones, around 16% seen once. Antigen specificity for these receptors is unknown. Sequenced: naive CD4+ T cells from blood. The receptor set was obtained from a man aged 18 to 30 with type 1 diabetes.

This clone turned up a few times. This rearrangement joins TRBV5-1 to TRBJ2-1, with 11 bases fitting TRBD2. The CDR3 totals 16 residues. After removal of 4 bases from V and 8 bases from J, the junction contained 11 bases not matched to a gene. CDR1 SGHRS and CDR2 YFSETQ come from the germline V gene. The CDR3: CASSLMTSGIGDEQFF. The CDR3 DNA reads as TGCGCCAGCAGCCTAATGACTAGCGGGATTGGCGATGAGCAGTTCTTC.

This clone showed up just a few times. The J gene is TRBJ2-1, the V gene TRBV30; a possible D gene is TRBD2 (7 bases). There are 13 residues in the CDR3. CDR1 and CDR2 from the germline V gene are GTSNPN and SVGIG (reference sequence). V lost 2 bases and J lost 8, with 13 bases in between. DNA for the CDR3: TGTGCCTGGAGTAGGTGGGGGGGCCATGAGCAGTTCTTC. This encodes CAWSRWGGHEQFF.

This clone turned up a few times. The chain is built from TRBV7-9 and TRBJ2-7; weak D call: TRBD2 (6 bases). The germline V gene has CDR1 SEHNR and CDR2 FQNEAQ (reference sequence). The CDR3 covers 13 residues. V was trimmed by 3 bases and J by 2 bases, leaving 8 bases between them. DNA of the CDR3: TGTGCCAGCAGCTTGGAGCGGGCCTACGAGCAGTACTTC. Translating gives CASSLERAYEQYF.

V gene TRBV18 combines with J gene TRBJ2-7; unclear D gene. Germline assignment: CDR1 KGHSH and CDR2 LQKENI. This CDR3 region has 14 residues. The V gene lost 1 base and the J gene lost 1 base, with 8 bases spanning the gap. CDR3 nucleotide sequence: TGTGCCAGCTCACCACTTCCTAGATCCTACGAGCAGTACTTC. It yields the protein CASSPLPRSYEQYF.

In this sample, this clone turned up a few times. This rearrangement joins TRBV30 to TRBJ2-1, with D maybe TRBD1 (6 bases). The CDR3 has 14 residues. V shed 4 bases and J shed 3 bases, with 13 bases lying between them. Germline V gives CDR1 GTSNPN, CDR2 SVGIG (reference sequence). The CDR3 DNA sequence: TGTGCCTGGACCTTACGGGACAACTACAATGAGCAGTTCTTC. This codes for CAWTLRDNYNEQFF.

This sequence joins TRBV14 and TRBJ2-1; 8 nucleotides line up with TRBD2. From germline, CDR1 is SGHDN and CDR2 FVKESK. After removal of 5 bases from V and 7 bases from J, the junction contained 7 bases not matched to a gene. The CDR3 contains 14 residues. The CDR3 here is CASSALSGINEQFF. CDR3 coding DNA: TGTGCCAGCAGCGCCCTTAGCGGGATTAATGAGCAGTTCTTC. Variable domain in full (rest from reference TRBV14 and TRBJ2-1): EAGVTQFPSHSVIEKGQTVTLRCDPISGHDNLYWYRRVMGKEIKFLLHFVKESKQDESGMPNNRFLAERTGGTYSTLKVQPAELEDSGVYFCASSALSGINEQFFGPGTRLTVL.

This clone appeared a few times. The rearrangement joins TRBV11-2 to TRBJ1-1; unclear D gene. The V and J ends lost 3 bases and 0 bases respectively, with 5 bases between them. The CDR3 has 13 amino acids. CDR1 and CDR2 from the germline V gene are SGHAT and FQNNGV. CDR3 sequence: CASSFQMNTEAFF. DNA of the CDR3: TGTGCCAGCAGCTTCCAGATGAACACTGAAGCTTTCTTT.

The chain carries TRBV5-1 and TRBJ2-3; 7 bases fit TRBD2. Germline-derived CDR1 and CDR2 are SGHRS and YFSETQ. J lost 3 bases, V lost 4 bases, and 14 bases had no gene match. CDR3 length: 17 amino acids. The CDR3 bases are TGCGCCAGCAGCCCCCGGCGTGGAGCGGGGTCTACAGATACGCAGTATTTT. Translation gives CASSPRRGAGSTDTQYF.

This clone was found a few times. The rearrangement uses TRBV28 and TRBJ2-7; the D gene is possibly TRBD1 (6 bases). CDR3 size: 15 residues. V lost 5 bases and J lost 2, with 16 bases in between. CDR1 and CDR2 (germline): MDHEN, SYDVKM. As DNA, the CDR3 is TGTGCCAGCAGTCCACCTGGGGGCCCGACCTACGAGCAGTACTTC. This gives the protein CASSPPGGPTYEQYF.

The chain recombines TRBV11-2 with TRBJ1-5; D remains unclear. Germline CDR1 reads SGHAT; CDR2 reads FQNNGV. The ends were cut back, 0 bases at V and 1 base at J, with 10 bases in the middle. The CDR3 is made up of 16 amino acids. The CDR3 sequence is CASSLDRAVSNQPQHF. Here the CDR3 DNA reads TGTGCCAGCAGCTTAGATCGTGCGGTCAGCAATCAGCCCCAGCATTTT.

V usage is TRBV7-2 and J usage is TRBJ2-2; D not resolved. Trimming took off 4 bases at V and 4 bases at J, with 13 bases between the two ends. The CDR3 contains 15 residues. Germline V lookup: CDR1 SGHTA, CDR2 FQGNSA. In DNA, the CDR3 is TGTGCCAGCAGCTCTGGATTAAGAGGCACCGGGGAGCTGTTTTTT. Its protein product is CASSSGLRGTGELFF.

The genes are TRBV28 and TRBJ1-5; 8 positions agree with TRBD1. With 5 bases clipped from V and 3 bases from J, the junction kept 6 bases outside the gene matches. The CDR3 has 15 amino acids. In germline, CDR1 is MDHEN, CDR2 SYDVKM. CDR3 loop: CASSTGQGYNQPQHF. The CDR3 DNA sequence: TGTGCCAGCAGTACCGGACAGGGATACAATCAGCCCCAGCATTTT. Full variable domain (outside the CDR3, taken from reference TRBV28 and TRBJ1-5): DVKVTQSSRYLVKRTGEKVFLECVQDMDHENMFWYRQDPGLGLRLIYFSYDVKMKEKGDIPEGYSVSREKKERFSLILESASTNQTSMYLCASSTGQGYNQPQHFGDGTRLSIL.

The chain carries TRBV9 and TRBJ2-7; 10 nucleotides align to TRBD1. Per the germline V gene, CDR1 is SGDLS and CDR2 is YYNGEE. Germline trimming cut 4 bases from V and 6 bases from J; bases unmatched to any gene: 10. The CDR3 contains 15 residues. For the CDR3, the DNA is TGTGCCAGCAGCATCTCCGGGACAGGGGACAGCGAGCAGTACTTC. Encoded protein: CASSISGTGDSEQYF.

This rearrangement joins TRBV25-1 to TRBJ1-1, with TRBD1 matching 8 bases. Germline CDR1 and CDR2: MGHDK and SYGVNS. This CDR3 comprises 14 residues. The V and J ends lost 3 bases and 4 bases, in that order; junction bases with no gene match: 4. The CDR3 bases are TGTGCCAGCAGTGACGGACAGGGAACCACTGAAGCTTTCTTT. Its translation: CASSDGQGTTEAFF.

This clone has only a few counts. The CDR3 protein is CASSLGTSSYEQYF. The CDR3 DNA follows: TGCGCCAGCAGCTTGGGGACAAGCTCCTACGAGCAGTACTTC. The gene calls are TRBV5-1 and TRBJ2-7; D is possibly TRBD1 (5 bases). Germline-derived CDR1 and CDR2 are SGHRS and YFSETQ. Trimming left V 0 bases short and J 0 bases short, with 7 bases between. The CDR3 length is 14 residues.

V and J are TRBV7-9 and TRBJ2-1, with 13 bases identical to TRBD2. The CDR3 is 15 amino acids. Germline-derived CDR1 and CDR2 are SEHNR and FQNEAQ (reference sequence). Trimming at V came to 6 bases and at J to 7 bases, leaving 6 bases not matched to a gene. This CDR3 is CASSTGTSGINEQFF. DNA for the CDR3: TGTGCCAGCAGTACCGGGACTAGCGGGATAAATGAGCAGTTCTTC. Full variable domain (missing parts from reference TRBV7-9 and TRBJ2-1): DTGVSQNPRHKITKRGQNVTFRCDPISEHNRLYWYRQTLGQGPEFLTYFQNEAQLEKSRLLSDRFSAERPKGSFSTLEIQRTEQGDSAMYLCASSTGTSGINEQFFGPGTRLTVL.

This rearrangement joins TRBV6-6 to TRBJ1-2, with D perhaps matching TRBD1 (5 bases). This CDR3 has 14 residues. The V gene lost 8 bases and the J gene lost 2 bases, with 15 bases spanning the gap. CDR1 MNHNY and CDR2 SVGAGI come from the germline V gene (reference sequence). The CDR3 reads CASCHSKGNYGYTF. Here the CDR3 DNA reads TGTGCCAGCTGTCACTCGAAGGGGAACTATGGCTACACCTTC.

The chain couples TRBV28 to TRBJ1-2; 10 bases align to TRBD1. Germline CDR1 reads MDHEN; CDR2 reads SYDVKM. V was pared by 4 bases and J by 2 bases, with 13 bases of the junction left unmatched. CDR3 length: 18 amino acids. DNA of the CDR3: TGTGCCAGCAGTTCTCTATTGGGACAGGGGTCAATCAACTATGGCTACACCTTC. Encoded protein: CASSSLLGQGSINYGYTF.

This rearrangement joins TRBV15 to TRBJ2-4; TRBD1 aligns across 7 bases. This CDR3 is 16 amino acids long. Germline values: CDR1 LNHNV, CDR2 YYDKDF (reference sequence). The J segment lost 4 bases and the V segment lost 0 bases, leaving 6 bases of the junction unmatched. The CDR3 nucleotides read TGTGCCACCAGCAGAGAGGGACAGCCAGGGAAAAACATTCAGTACTTC. It yields the protein CATSREGQPGKNIQYF.

This clone came up a few times. This chain uses TRBV6-5 with TRBJ1-5, with no clear D. The ends were cut back, 6 bases at V and 0 bases at J, with 12 bases in the middle. This CDR3 is 15 amino acids long. The V gene's germline CDR1 is MNHEY and CDR2 SVGAGI. DNA of the CDR3: TGTGCCAGCAGCCCCGGAGGAAATAGCAATCAGCCCCAGCATTTT. Its protein is CASSPGGNSNQPQHF.

This chain links TRBV19 with TRBJ1-1; no clear D. Trimming removed 5 bases from V and 0 bases from J, with 10 bases in between. CDR1 is LNHDA, CDR2 SQIVND, per germline (reference sequence). This CDR3 is 14 amino acids long. DNA of the CDR3: TGTGCCAGTAGTGGCGGCTTATTGAACACTGAAGCTTTCTTT. Translation: CASSGGLLNTEAFF.

This clone was detected a few times. The chain combines TRBV7-9 with TRBJ1-6; a weak D match, TRBD1 (5 bases). V was pared by 5 bases and J by 14 bases, with 19 bases between. In germline, CDR1 is SEHNR, CDR2 FQNEAQ (reference sequence). The CDR3 extends over 14 amino acids. In nucleotides, the CDR3 is TGTGCCAGCAGCCACAGACAGCCCCGGGGGGCCCTCCACTTT. Protein: CASSHRQPRGALHF.

This clone was seen a few times. For the CDR3, the DNA is TGTGCCAGCACCGGGGCGGGAGGGCCGTCATGGGTCTACGAGCAGTACTTC. Amino acids: CASTGAGGPSWVYEQYF. This chain connects TRBV9 to TRBJ2-7, with 9 bases fitting TRBD2. V dropped 6 bases and J dropped 3; count of bases not matched to a gene: 16. CDR1 SGDLS and CDR2 YYNGEE come from the germline V gene. This CDR3 is 17 amino acids long. Together with reference TRBV9 and TRBJ2-7, the CDR3 gives the full variable domain: DSGVTQTPKHLITATGQRVTLRCSPRSGDLSVYWYQQSLDQGLQFLIQYYNGEERAKGNILERFSAQQFPDLHSELNLSSLELGDSALYFCASTGAGGPSWVYEQYFGPGTRLTVT.

This clone was picked up a small number of times. The V and J genes are TRBV5-1 and TRBJ2-7; 8 bases line up with TRBD1. CDR3 length: 14 residues. Trimming at V came to 0 bases and at J to 5 bases, leaving 4 bases not matched to a gene. Per germline, CDR1 SGHRS and CDR2 YFSETQ. In nucleotides, the CDR3 is TGCGCCAGCAGCTTGGGACAGGGGACGAACGAGCAGTACTTC. As protein: CASSLGQGTNEQYF.